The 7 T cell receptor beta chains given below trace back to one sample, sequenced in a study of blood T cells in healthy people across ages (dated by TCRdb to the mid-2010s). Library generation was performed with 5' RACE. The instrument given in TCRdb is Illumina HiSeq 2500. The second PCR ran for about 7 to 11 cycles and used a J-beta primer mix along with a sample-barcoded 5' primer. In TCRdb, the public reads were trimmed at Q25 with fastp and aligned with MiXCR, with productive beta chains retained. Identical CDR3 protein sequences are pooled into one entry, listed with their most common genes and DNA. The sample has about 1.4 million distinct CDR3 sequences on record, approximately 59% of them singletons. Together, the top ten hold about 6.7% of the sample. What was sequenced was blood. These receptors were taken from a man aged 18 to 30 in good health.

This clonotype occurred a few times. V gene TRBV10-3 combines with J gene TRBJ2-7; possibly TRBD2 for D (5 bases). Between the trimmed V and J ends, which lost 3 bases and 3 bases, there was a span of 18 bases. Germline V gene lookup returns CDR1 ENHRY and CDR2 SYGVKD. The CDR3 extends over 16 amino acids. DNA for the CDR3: TGTGCCATCAGTGACCTCGGACTTGAGCTGTTCTACGAGCAGTACTTC. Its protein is CAISDLGLELFYEQYF.

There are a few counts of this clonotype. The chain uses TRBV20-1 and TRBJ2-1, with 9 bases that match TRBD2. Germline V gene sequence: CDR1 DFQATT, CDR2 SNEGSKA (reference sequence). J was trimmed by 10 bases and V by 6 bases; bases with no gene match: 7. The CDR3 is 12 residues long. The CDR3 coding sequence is TGCAGTGCCGTAGCGGGAGTGCGGGAGCAGTTCTTC. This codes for CSAVAGVREQFF.

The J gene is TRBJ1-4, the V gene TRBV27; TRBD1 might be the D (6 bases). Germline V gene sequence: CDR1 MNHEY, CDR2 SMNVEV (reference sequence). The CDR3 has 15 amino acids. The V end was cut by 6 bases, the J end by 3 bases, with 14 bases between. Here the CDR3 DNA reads TGTGCCAGCAGGTCACCAGGGGCATCTAATGAAAAACTGTTTTTT. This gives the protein CASRSPGASNEKLFF. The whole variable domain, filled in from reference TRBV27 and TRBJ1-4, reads EAQVTQNPRYLITVTGKKLTVTCSQNMNHEYMSWYRQDPGLGLRQIYYSMNVEVTDKGDVPEGYKVSRKEKRNFPLILESPSPNQTSLYFCASRSPGASNEKLFFGSGTQLSVL.

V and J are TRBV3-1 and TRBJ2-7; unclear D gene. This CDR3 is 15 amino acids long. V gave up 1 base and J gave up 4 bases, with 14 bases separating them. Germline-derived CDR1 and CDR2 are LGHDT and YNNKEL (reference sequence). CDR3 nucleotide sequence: TGTGCCAGCAGCCAAGGAAAGCACAGTCGATACGAGCAGTACTTC. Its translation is CASSQGKHSRYEQYF.

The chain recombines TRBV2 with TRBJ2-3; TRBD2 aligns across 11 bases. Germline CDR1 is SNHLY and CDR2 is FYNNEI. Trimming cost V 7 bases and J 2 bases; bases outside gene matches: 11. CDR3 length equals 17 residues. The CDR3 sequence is CASMVSLGLAVTDTQYF. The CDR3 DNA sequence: TGTGCCAGCATGGTTAGCTTGGGACTAGCGGTCACAGATACGCAGTATTTT.

In DNA, the CDR3 is TGTGCCAGCAGCTTACGTAAAGGAGGCGGAGGGGTTCTGTTCTTC. Protein product: CASSLRKGGGGVLFF. This rearrangement joins TRBV11-2 to TRBJ2-1, with TRBD2 as a possible D gene (6 bases). Trimming pared 2 bases from V and 15 bases from J, leaving 23 bases between. The CDR3 length is 15 residues. Germline loops: CDR1 SGHAT, CDR2 FQNNGV.

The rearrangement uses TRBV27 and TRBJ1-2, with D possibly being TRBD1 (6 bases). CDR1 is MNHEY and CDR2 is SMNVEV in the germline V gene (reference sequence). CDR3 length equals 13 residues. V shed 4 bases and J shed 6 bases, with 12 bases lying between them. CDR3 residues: CASSSTGYNGYTF. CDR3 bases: TGTGCCAGCAGTTCTACAGGGTATAATGGCTACACCTTC.